One and the same sample provided the 9 T cell receptor beta chains below, sequenced in a study of blood T cell repertoires in COVID-19. TCRdb's copy holds only in-frame clones and misses some; the assay was immunoSEQ multiplex PCR. The sample has around 110,000 clones, 71% seen once. What was sequenced was peripheral blood. These receptors originate from a human donor with acute or convalescent COVID-19. The donor label of this sample is uncertain.

The table lists this clone with a few counts. The junction departs from the called germline gene at one end, perhaps through a read error. The chain recombines TRBV18 with TRBJ1-2, with D uncertain. Germline assignment: CDR1 KGHSH and CDR2 LQKENI. This CDR3 comprises 15 residues. CDR3 amino acids: CASSLDTVFSYGYTF. The CDR3 nucleotides are TGTGCCAGTTCACTAGATACAGTCTTCTCCTATGGCTACACCTTC.

This chain joins TRBV3-1 (or the pseudogene TRBV3-2) and TRBJ2-5, with 7 bases matching TRBD2. The CDR3 loop spans 15 amino acids. V lost 2 bases, J lost 4 bases, and 7 bases stayed unmatched. CDR1 and CDR2 from the germline V gene are LGHDT and YNNKEL (reference sequence). The CDR3 loop is CASSQSSGGGETQYF. CDR3 in DNA: TGTGCCAGCAGCCAATCTAGCGGCGGGGGAGAGACCCAGTACTTC.

Details on this clone: The same CDR3 also results from other DNA sequences found in this sample. The genes are TRBV19 and TRBJ1-1; 8 nucleotides match TRBD1. V shed 5 bases, J shed 11 bases, and the junction held 13 bases outside the gene matches. The CDR3 consists of 14 residues. Germline V gene data show CDR1 as LNHDA and CDR2 as SQIVND (reference sequence). The CDR3 sequence is CASSFDRGFGEAFF. Written as DNA, the CDR3 is TGTGCCAGTAGTTTCGACAGGGGATTTGGTGAGGCTTTCTTT.

This clone was picked up many times. CDR3 amino acids: CASEQGIGTEAFF. CDR3 sequence (DNA): TGTGCCAGTGAGCAGGGGATCGGCACTGAAGCTTTCTTT. This chain connects TRBV12-3 or TRBV12-4 to TRBJ1-1; TRBD1 is a possible D gene (6 bases). V lost 9 bases and J lost 4, with 15 bases in between. This CDR3 contains 13 residues.

This rearrangement joins TRBV9 to TRBJ1-2; TRBD1 matches 7 bases. V lost 0 bases, J lost 3 bases, and 5 bases stayed unmatched. Germline V CDR1 and CDR2: SGDLS, YYNGEE. The CDR3 consists of 15 residues. The CDR3 loop is CASSVATGRDYGYTF. CDR3 nucleotide sequence: TGTGCCAGCAGCGTAGCGACAGGGCGGGACTATGGCTACACCTTC.

This clone was seen just once. The chain uses TRBV5-1 and TRBJ2-5, with 8 bases that match TRBD2. The CDR3 contains 17 residues. Germline-derived CDR1 and CDR2 are SGHRS and YFSETQ. Trimming at V came to 7 bases and at J to 2 bases, leaving 16 bases not matched to a gene. CDR3 nucleotide sequence: TGCGCCAGCCGAGCATTTGAGGTAGCGGGGACTCAAGAGACCCAGTACTTC. This sequence encodes CASRAFEVAGTQETQYF.

The chain joins TRBV18 to TRBJ1-2; the D gene is possibly TRBD1 (6 bases). CDR1 is KGHSH, CDR2 LQKENI, per germline. CDR3 size: 16 residues. V shed 1 base and J shed 2 bases, with 14 bases lying between them. The CDR3 DNA reads TGTGCCAGCTCACCACTTCGGGGGGCATCGAACTATGGCTACACCTTC. This sequence encodes CASSPLRGASNYGYTF. Drawing the rest from reference TRBV18 and TRBJ1-2, the complete variable domain is NAGVMQNPRHLVRRRGQEARLRCSPMKGHSHVYWYRQLPEEGLKFMVYLQKENIIDESGMPKERFSAEFPKEGPSILRIQQVVRGDSAAYFCASSPLRGASNYGYTFGSGTRLTVV.

This chain connects TRBV5-6 to TRBJ2-7; 11 bases align to TRBD1. Trimming removed 3 bases from V and 1 base from J; junction bases left unmatched: 3. The CDR3 length is 15 residues. Germline loops: CDR1 SGHDT, CDR2 YYEEEE. This CDR3 is CASSSGTGGSYEQYV. CDR3 DNA sequence: TGTGCCAGCAGCTCAGGGACAGGGGGATCCTACGAGCAGTACGTC.

This chain links TRBV5-6 with TRBJ1-1; D is perhaps TRBD1 (6 bases). V shed 0 bases and J shed 3 bases, with 12 bases lying between them. The length of the CDR3 is 15 residues. The V gene's germline CDR1 is SGHDT and CDR2 YYEEEE. The DNA of the CDR3 is TGTGCCAGCAGCTTGGGCAGGGGTTTCGACACTGAAGCTTTCTTT. It translates to CASSLGRGFDTEAFF.